This record concerns one T cell receptor beta chain sequence. An end of the junction does not agree with germline; a read error may underlie this. The data were obtained in a study of CD8 T cells in Susac syndrome. There are 15 residues in the CDR3. Germline CDR1 is SGHDT and CDR2 is YYEEEE. With random hexamers, roughly 0.45 to 1 ug RNA was reverse transcribed. From the immunoSEQ multiplex PCR reads, TCRdb called clonotypes with MiXCR, one entry per CDR3 protein. In the table there are about 240,000 distinct CDR3 sequences, almost 97% of which are singletons. Sample: CD4+ T cells from PBMCs. The receptor was derived from a human donor with Susac syndrome. V is TRBV5-6 and J is TRBJ1-1, with D possibly matching TRBD1 (6 bases). CDR3 loop: CASSLTRTANTEVFF. The CDR3, as DNA: TGTGCCAGCAGCCTCACCCGGACAGCTAACACTGAAGTTTTCTTT.